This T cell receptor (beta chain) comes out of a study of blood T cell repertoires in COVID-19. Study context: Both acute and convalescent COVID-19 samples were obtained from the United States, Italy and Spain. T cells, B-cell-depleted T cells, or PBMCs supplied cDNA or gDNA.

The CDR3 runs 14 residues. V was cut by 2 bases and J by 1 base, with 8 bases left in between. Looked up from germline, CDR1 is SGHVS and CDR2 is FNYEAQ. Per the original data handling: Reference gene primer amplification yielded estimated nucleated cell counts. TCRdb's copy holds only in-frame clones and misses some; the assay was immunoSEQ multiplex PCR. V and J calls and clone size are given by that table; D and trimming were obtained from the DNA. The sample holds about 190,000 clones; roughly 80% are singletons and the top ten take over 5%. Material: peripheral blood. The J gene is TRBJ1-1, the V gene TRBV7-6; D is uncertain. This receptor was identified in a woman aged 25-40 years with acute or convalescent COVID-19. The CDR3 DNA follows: TGTGCCAGCAGCTTACCGGGAACGAACACTGAAGCTTTCTTT. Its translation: CASSLPGTNTEAFF.